A selection of T cell receptor beta chains follows, all from one sample in a study of T cell responses to AZD1222 COVID-19 vaccine. The assay was immunoSEQ multiplex PCR, and TCRdb's table has in-frame clones only and misses some. The top ten clones hold approximately 1.6% of a sample with some 140,000 clones, 90% to 95% of them seen once. Sequenced here: peripheral blood, sampled on day 0 of AZD1222 vaccination. All receptors derive from an adult in good health. CDR3s leave out the opening cysteine and the closing phenylalanine or tryptophan. Clone sizes are given selectively: once, few, many, or a class where the clone is expanded.

V gene	clone size	J gene	CDR3 protein
TRBV7-3	NA	TRBJ1-1	ASSLTAGRNTEAF
TRBV27	once	TRBJ1-1	ASRGGGAENTEAF
TRBV7-7	NA	TRBJ2-3	ASSRIGASTDTQY
TRBV6-2/TRBV6-3	NA	TRBJ2-7	ASSYKEDEQY
TRBV7-2	NA	TRBJ2-7	ASSLLAGTYEQY
TRBV19	NA	TRBJ2-7	ASSLRTSGGLEQY
TRBV27	NA	TRBJ1-5	ASSTYRGGNQPQH
TRBV28	NA	TRBJ1-1	ASSSPMVKNTEAF
TRBV7-2	NA	TRBJ1-2	ASSYSKWGYT
TRBV28	NA	TRBJ1-1	ASRGQGVAGAF
TRBV4-2	once	TRBJ2-5	ASSQDRLAGQETQY